The present TCR beta chain was sequenced within a study of identifying expanded T cells in peripheral blood. Clones were read by immunoSEQ multiplex PCR, and TCRdb kept only the in-frame ones, dropping some. This sample yields approximately 140,000 clones, of which approximately 86% are seen a single time; approximately 8.9% belongs to the top ten. The receptor's source is a person aged 18 to 75 in good health. The sample consisted of blood.

DNA for the CDR3: TGTGCCAGCAGTCTCCGGACAGGTGAAAAACTGTTTTTT. This translates into CASSLRTGEKLFF. This chain links TRBV6-5 with TRBJ1-4, with 7 bases aligning to TRBD1. The CDR3 has 13 residues. V shed 5 bases and J 7 bases; nucleotides not matched to a gene: 4. Germline values: CDR1 MNHEY, CDR2 SVGAGI.